Listed below are T cell receptor beta chains from one sample, sequenced in a study of blood T cells in healthy people across ages. TCRdb independently ran MiXCR on the 5' RACE reads; one entry per CDR3 protein. The table lists about 540,000 distinct CDR3 sequences, approximately 25% of them singletons. The same sample was also used in a study of T cells of mothers and their children.

Sequencing used blood. The receptors originated from a boy younger than 18 in good health. CDR3s include the opening cysteine and the closing phenylalanine or tryptophan. The order of the fields is V gene, D gene, clone size, J gene, CDR3 length, CDR3 DNA, CDR3 protein. A D gene is named only where the DNA matches it firmly. Clone size is not always given. Where it is, it says once, few, many or a class for expanded clones.

>TRBV7-2|TRBD1|few|TRBJ1-1|16
TGTGCCAGCAGCTTAGAAGGACAGGTTATGAACACTGAAGCTTTCTTT
CASSLEGQVMNTEAFF
>TRBV24-1|.|few|TRBJ2-7|14
TGTGCCACCAGTGACCCAACTAGCTCCTACGAGCAGTACTTC
CATSDPTSSYEQYF
>TRBV5-1|.|few|TRBJ1-1|14
TGCGCCAGCAGCTTGGCCGTAGGGGACACTGAAGCTTTCTTT
CASSLAVGDTEAFF
>TRBV6-2/TRBV6-3|.|.|TRBJ2-4|13
TGTGCCAGCAGTTTGGGGGGCGCGGGCATTCAGTACTTC
CASSLGGAGIQYF
>TRBV7-9|.|many|TRBJ1-2|15
TGTGCCAGCAGCGGTGGACCGGGAGACGGAGGTGGCTACACCTTC
CASSGGPGDGGGYTF
>TRBV5-1|.|few|TRBJ2-6|16
TGCGCCAGCAGCTCGGGACGGGGCTCTGGGGCCAACGTCCTGACTTTC
CASSSGRGSGANVLTF
>TRBV20-1|.|few|TRBJ2-3|15
TGCAGTGCTAGAGATGTTGCAGGGCCTCGGGATACGCAGTATTTT
CSARDVAGPRDTQYF
>TRBV10-3|TRBD2|few|TRBJ2-7|16
TGTGCCATCAGTGAGCCCACTAGCGCGTCGGGAGGGGAGCAGTACTTC
CAISEPTSASGGEQYF
>TRBV21-1|.|.|TRBJ2-7|12
TGTGCCAGCGCCATCGCCTCCTACGAGCAGTACTTC
CASAIASYEQYF
>TRBV9|.|.|TRBJ1-3|16
TGTGCCAGCAGTGCCATTGAACCAGGGACTGGAAACACCATATATTTT
CASSAIEPGTGNTIYF
>TRBV28|.|few|TRBJ2-7|14
TGTGCCAGCAGTTTATTTGACTACACCTACGAGCAGTACTTC
CASSLFDYTYEQYF
>TRBV10-3|TRBD2|.|TRBJ2-5|17
TGTGCCATCAGTACCTTAGCGGGGCCAACCTCGGGGGAGACCCAGTACTTC
CAISTLAGPTSGETQYF
>TRBV20-1|.|few|TRBJ1-4|13
TGCAGTGCTAGAGATGGGAATAATGAAAAACTGTTTTTT
CSARDGNNEKLFF
>TRBV18|TRBD2|.|TRBJ2-7|15
TGTGCCAGCTCACCGAGTAGCGGGCCTTCCTACGAGCAGTACTTC
CASSPSSGPSYEQYF
>TRBV7-3|.|.|TRBJ2-7|14
TGTGCCAGCAGCTTATACGGGGCCCCCTACGAGCAGTACTTC
CASSLYGAPYEQYF
>TRBV28|.|.|TRBJ1-3|17
TGTGCCAGCAGTTCGGGATTTCAGATTAGCTCTGGAAACACCATATATTTT
CASSSGFQISSGNTIYF
>TRBV13|.|.|TRBJ2-1|15
TGTGCCAGCAGCTTACGGGACATCAGGACTGATGAGCAGTTCTTC
CASSLRDIRTDEQFF
>TRBV20-1|.|once|TRBJ1-6|15
TGCAGTGCTAGAGATCCGAGCTCCTATAATTCACCCCTCCACTTT
CSARDPSSYNSPLHF
>TRBV7-2|TRBD2|.|TRBJ2-5|16
TGTGCCAGCAGCTCCAGGACTAGCGGGAGCGTAAAGACCCAGTACTTC
CASSSRTSGSVKTQYF
>TRBV4-3|.|.|TRBJ2-5|17
TGCGCCAGCAGCTTAGGACCTCAACCGACAAACCAAGAGACCCAGTACTTC
CASSLGPQPTNQETQYF
>TRBV14|.|few|TRBJ1-2|15
TGTGCCAGCAGCCAAGATGGACGGTACCTCTATGGCTACACCTTC
CASSQDGRYLYGYTF
>TRBV7-2|.|.|TRBJ1-4|16
TGTGCCAGCAGCTTCCGCGGGGTGGGAACTAATGAAAAACTGTTTTTT
CASSFRGVGTNEKLFF
>TRBV20-1|TRBD2|.|TRBJ2-1|16
TGCAGTGCAAAATCGGGACTAGCGGCACGCGGCGATAAGCAGTTCTTC
CSAKSGLAARGDKQFF
>TRBV5-1|.|.|TRBJ2-5|16
TGCGCCAGCAGCTTATATGGGTCCCCCGGCCAAGAGACCCAGTACTTC
CASSLYGSPGQETQYF
>TRBV29-1|.|.|TRBJ2-6|16
TGCAGCGTTGAGGTTTGGGGGGACTCTGGGGCCAACGTCCTGACTTTC
CSVEVWGDSGANVLTF
>TRBV2|.|.|TRBJ2-3|14
TGTGCCAGCAGTCTCGGGGTACGCACAGATACGCAGTATTTT
CASSLGVRTDTQYF
>TRBV7-6|.|few|TRBJ2-5|14
TGTGCCAGCAGCTTATCGCCAGGGGGGGAGACCCAGTACTTC
CASSLSPGGETQYF
>TRBV2|TRBD1|.|TRBJ2-5|15
TGTGCCAGCATCGCGACAGGGGGCGTCTTGGAGACCCAGTACTTC
CASIATGGVLETQYF
>TRBV2|.|.|TRBJ2-7|8
TGTGCCAGCAGCGCGGACAACTTC
CASSADNF
>TRBV12-3/TRBV12-4|.|.|TRBJ1-1|14
TGTGCCAGCAGTTTAGGGGGGGGTTCAGCTGAAGCTTTCTTT
CASSLGGGSAEAFF
>TRBV9|.|many|TRBJ2-1|16
TGTGCCAGCAGCGTAGTTGGGGGAGGCCCGTACAATGAGCAGTTCTTC
CASSVVGGGPYNEQFF
>TRBV14|TRBD1|once|TRBJ1-5|20
TGTGCCAGCAGCCAAGAACAGCGGACAGGGGAAAGTAGGGGGTATCAGCCCCAGCATTTT
CASSQEQRTGESRGYQPQHF
>TRBV6-6|.|.|TRBJ1-1|18
TGTGCCAGCAGTTACTCGACTGGTCGGGGTTTGATGAACACTGAAGCTTTCTTT
CASSYSTGRGLMNTEAFF
>TRBV18|TRBD1|.|TRBJ2-7|17
TGTGCCAGCTCACGACCCGGGACAGGGGTTGAGGGACACGAGCAGTACTTC
CASSRPGTGVEGHEQYF
>TRBV4-3|.|few|TRBJ2-5|15
TGCGCCAGCAGCCAAGATCTAGCGAGAGGGGAGACCCAGTACTTC
CASSQDLARGETQYF
>TRBV27|.|.|TRBJ2-7|14
TGTGCCAGCAGGCCCTTGACAGATTTCTCCGAGCAGTACTTC
CASRPLTDFSEQYF
>TRBV28|TRBD1|.|TRBJ2-5|21
TGTGCCAGCAGTTTACCTTCTAACAGGGGGAGAGCGATCGATAGCCAAGAGACCCAGTACTTC
CASSLPSNRGRAIDSQETQYF
>TRBV7-2|.|many|TRBJ2-1|14
TGTGCCAGCAGCCGGGACCCAACCTACAATGAGCAGTTCTTC
CASSRDPTYNEQFF
>TRBV5-1|TRBD1|few|TRBJ2-5|15
TGCGCCAGCAGCTCCCAGGGGGCCGACCAAGAGACCCAGTACTTC
CASSSQGADQETQYF
>TRBV5-1|.|.|TRBJ2-7|13
TGCGCCAGCAGCTTACTAGAAAACTACGAGCAGTACTTC
CASSLLENYEQYF
>TRBV4-2|TRBD2|.|TRBJ2-3|18
TGTGCCAGCAGCCAATGGTCCTCTAGCGGGGGCAAAACAGATACGCAGTATTTT
CASSQWSSSGGKTDTQYF
>TRBV4-1|TRBD1|few|TRBJ2-7|14
TGCGCCAGCAGCCACGGACAGGGGGAGTACGAGCAGTACTTC
CASSHGQGEYEQYF
>TRBV7-2|TRBD1|.|TRBJ1-1|19
TGTGCCAGCAGCTTAGTCGGTTTCGGACAGGGGGCGAGGAACACTGAAGCTTTCTTT
CASSLVGFGQGARNTEAFF
>TRBV25-1|.|few|TRBJ2-2|12
TGTGCCAGCAGTGATTACACCGGGGAGCTGTTTTTT
CASSDYTGELFF